The rows below give T cell receptor beta chains drawn from one sample of a study of Ad26.COV2.S vaccination and SARS-CoV-2 variants. Profiled with immunoSEQ multiplex PCR; TCRdb holds only in-frame clones, not every one. The sample contains about 320,000 clones, roughly 90% of which appear only once. The material was peripheral blood, obtained in a trial of Ad26.COV2.S vaccine versus placebo. The receptors come from a person between 18 and 65 years old who received the Ad26.COV2.S COVID-19 vaccine or a placebo. CDR3s include the opening cysteine and the closing phenylalanine or tryptophan. Each record gives: clone size, J gene, V gene, D gene, CDR3 DNA, CDR3 protein. The D gene is left open where the match is weak. Some rows mark clone size as missing; the rest say once, few, many or name a class of expanded clone.

clone_size: NA
j_call: TRBJ2-3
v_call: TRBV6-6
d_call: NA
cdr3_nt: TGTGCCAGCAGCAGAGGGGGAAGTGCAGATACGCAGTATTTT
cdr3_aa: CASSRGGSADTQYF

clone_size: NA
j_call: TRBJ2-2
v_call: TRBV18
d_call: TRBD1
cdr3_nt: TGTGCCAGCTCACCGACAGGGGCGGCCGGGGAGCTGTTTTTT
cdr3_aa: CASSPTGAAGELFF

clone_size: NA
j_call: TRBJ2-5
v_call: TRBV28
d_call: TRBD2
cdr3_nt: TGTGCCAGCAGGGGGACTAGCGGAGGGGGGACCCAGTACTTC
cdr3_aa: CASRGTSGGGTQYF

clone_size: NA
j_call: TRBJ2-1
v_call: TRBV11-3
d_call: NA
cdr3_nt: TGTGCCAGCAGCCAACGCCCCGGGGCCAGAGAATGGAAGCAGTTCTTC
cdr3_aa: CASSQRPGAREWKQFF

clone_size: NA
j_call: TRBJ1-3
v_call: TRBV4-1
d_call: TRBD1
cdr3_nt: TGCGCCAGCAGCCAGCCCAGACAGGGGTCCTCTGGAAACACCATATATTTT
cdr3_aa: CASSQPRQGSSGNTIYF

clone_size: NA
j_call: TRBJ1-6
v_call: TRBV13
d_call: TRBD1
cdr3_nt: TGTGCCAGCAGCTTAGAGGACAGGGGTAATTCACCCCTCCACTTT
cdr3_aa: CASSLEDRGNSPLHF

clone_size: NA
j_call: TRBJ2-5
v_call: TRBV2
d_call: NA
cdr3_nt: TGTGCCAGCACTGGAGTTGGAGGAGAGACCCAGTACTTC
cdr3_aa: CASTGVGGETQYF

clone_size: NA
j_call: TRBJ1-3
v_call: TRBV7-9
d_call: NA
cdr3_nt: TGTGCCAGCACCTCAGGGGACACCATATATTTT
cdr3_aa: CASTSGDTIYF

clone_size: NA
j_call: TRBJ1-5
v_call: TRBV30
d_call: NA
cdr3_nt: TGTGCCTGGAGTGAAGGCAATCAGCCCCAGCATTTT
cdr3_aa: CAWSEGNQPQHF

clone_size: NA
j_call: TRBJ2-1
v_call: TRBV11-3
d_call: TRBD2
cdr3_nt: TGTGCCAGCAGCCCAGAAGGCGGGAGGGTCGTTGCGGGGATCGAGCAGTTCTTC
cdr3_aa: CASSPEGGRVVAGIEQFF

clone_size: NA
j_call: TRBJ1-4
v_call: TRBV2
d_call: TRBD1
cdr3_nt: TGTGCCAGCAGGATGGACAGGGACGAAAAACTGTTTTTT
cdr3_aa: CASRMDRDEKLFF

clone_size: NA
j_call: TRBJ1-4
v_call: TRBV7-9
d_call: NA
cdr3_nt: TGTGCCAGCAGCCTCCCCCGATACCGTGAAAAACTGTTTTTT
cdr3_aa: CASSLPRYREKLFF

clone_size: few
j_call: TRBJ1-4
v_call: TRBV10-3
d_call: NA
cdr3_nt: TGTGCCATCAGTGAGGGGGGGGCAGGAGAAAAACTGTTTTTT
cdr3_aa: CAISEGGAGEKLFF

clone_size: once
j_call: TRBJ1-5
v_call: TRBV28
d_call: NA
cdr3_nt: TGTGCCAGCAGTAACAATCAGCCCCAGCATTTT
cdr3_aa: CASSNNQPQHF

clone_size: NA
j_call: TRBJ2-3
v_call: TRBV6-5
d_call: TRBD2
cdr3_nt: TGTGCCAGCAGCCTAGCGGGGGGTAGTGCAGATACGCAGTATTTT
cdr3_aa: CASSLAGGSADTQYF

clone_size: NA
j_call: TRBJ1-3
v_call: TRBV9
d_call: TRBD1
cdr3_nt: TGTGCCAGCAGCCCCCAAGGACAGGGCTCTGGAAACACCATATATTTT
cdr3_aa: CASSPQGQGSGNTIYF

clone_size: NA
j_call: TRBJ2-5
v_call: TRBV27
d_call: TRBD2
cdr3_nt: TGTGCCAGCAGTTTTCGGGGGGGCCGTGAGACCCAGTACTTC
cdr3_aa: CASSFRGGRETQYF

clone_size: NA
j_call: TRBJ2-7
v_call: TRBV25-1
d_call: TRBD1
cdr3_nt: TGTGCCAGCAGTGAACTCGGGACAGGGACATCCTACGAGCAGTACTTC
cdr3_aa: CASSELGTGTSYEQYF

clone_size: once
j_call: TRBJ1-5
v_call: TRBV6-2/TRBV6-3
d_call: TRBD1
cdr3_nt: TGTGCCAGCAGCCATGGACAGGGGGCGTTTCAGCCCCAGCATTTT
cdr3_aa: CASSHGQGAFQPQHF

clone_size: NA
j_call: TRBJ1-4
v_call: TRBV5-1
d_call: NA
cdr3_nt: TGCGCCAGCAGCTTGGGCTCCAGGAATCTTAATGAAAAACTGTTTTTT
cdr3_aa: CASSLGSRNLNEKLFF

clone_size: NA
j_call: TRBJ2-1
v_call: TRBV11-3
d_call: TRBD1
cdr3_nt: TGTGCCAGCAGCCACCCCGGGACAGGGAATGAGCAGTTCTTC
cdr3_aa: CASSHPGTGNEQFF

clone_size: NA
j_call: TRBJ1-3
v_call: TRBV4-1
d_call: NA
cdr3_nt: TGCGCCAGCAGCGGCTCTGGAAACACCATATATTTT
cdr3_aa: CASSGSGNTIYF

clone_size: NA
j_call: TRBJ1-5
v_call: TRBV6-5
d_call: NA
cdr3_nt: TGTGCCAGCAGTTACGTCGCGGGCGAGGGGCAGCCCCAGCATTTT
cdr3_aa: CASSYVAGEGQPQHF

clone_size: NA
j_call: TRBJ1-3
v_call: TRBV7-2
d_call: TRBD1
cdr3_nt: TGTGCCAGCTCCTTACAGGGGATAGCTGGAAACACCATATATTTT
cdr3_aa: CASSLQGIAGNTIYF

clone_size: NA
j_call: TRBJ1-6
v_call: TRBV4-3
d_call: TRBD1
cdr3_nt: TGCGCCAGCAGCCAAGATCCGACAGGGTTGAATAATTCACCCCTCCACTTT
cdr3_aa: CASSQDPTGLNNSPLHF

clone_size: NA
j_call: TRBJ1-6
v_call: TRBV15
d_call: NA
cdr3_nt: TGTGCCACCAGCAGAGATATGGGAGCCAATTCACCCCTCCACTTT
cdr3_aa: CATSRDMGANSPLHF

clone_size: NA
j_call: TRBJ1-6
v_call: TRBV6-5
d_call: NA
cdr3_nt: TGTGCCAGCAGCCTGGTCCTAGGGAATTCACCCCTCCACTTT
cdr3_aa: CASSLVLGNSPLHF

clone_size: NA
j_call: TRBJ2-7
v_call: TRBV7-9
d_call: NA
cdr3_nt: TGTGCCAGCACCCGGTTAGGCTACGAGCAGTACTTC
cdr3_aa: CASTRLGYEQYF

clone_size: NA
j_call: TRBJ1-2
v_call: TRBV12-3/TRBV12-4
d_call: NA
cdr3_nt: TGTGCCAGCAGTTTAAATCGTGGGGGCTACACCTTC
cdr3_aa: CASSLNRGGYTF

clone_size: NA
j_call: TRBJ2-6
v_call: TRBV4-1
d_call: TRBD1
cdr3_nt: TGCGCCAGCAGCCAAGTAGGGACAGGGGCCTTCTCTGGGGCCAACGTCCTGACTTTC
cdr3_aa: CASSQVGTGAFSGANVLTF

clone_size: once
j_call: TRBJ2-1
v_call: TRBV4-1
d_call: NA
cdr3_nt: TGCGCCAGCAGCCCTTCAGATGGGGACCTATACAATGAGCAGTTCTTC
cdr3_aa: CASSPSDGDLYNEQFF

clone_size: few
j_call: TRBJ2-2
v_call: TRBV18
d_call: NA
cdr3_nt: TGTGCCAGCTCACACGGGAACACCGGGGAGCTGTTTTTT
cdr3_aa: CASSHGNTGELFF

clone_size: NA
j_call: TRBJ2-7
v_call: TRBV12-5
d_call: NA
cdr3_nt: TGTGCTAGTGGTTTTGGAGGGATCAACGAGCAGTACTTC
cdr3_aa: CASGFGGINEQYF

clone_size: NA
j_call: TRBJ2-5
v_call: TRBV3-1/TRBV3-2
d_call: NA
cdr3_nt: TGTGCCAGCAGCCCCCCCACCGCAGAGACCCAGTACTTC
cdr3_aa: CASSPPTAETQYF

clone_size: NA
j_call: TRBJ2-7
v_call: TRBV7-9
d_call: TRBD2
cdr3_nt: TGTGCCAGCAGCTTGCATTCGGTAGCGGGGGTCTACGAGCAGTACTTC
cdr3_aa: CASSLHSVAGVYEQYF

clone_size: NA
j_call: TRBJ1-6
v_call: TRBV5-4
d_call: NA
cdr3_nt: TGTGCCAGCAGCTTGGCCTCGGGGGGGGGTCATTCACCCCTCCACTTT
cdr3_aa: CASSLASGGGHSPLHF

clone_size: NA
j_call: TRBJ1-1
v_call: TRBV10-3
d_call: NA
cdr3_nt: TGTGCCATCACCCCGGGACGAGCCCCTATCGCTGAAGCTTTCTTT
cdr3_aa: CAITPGRAPIAEAFF

clone_size: NA
j_call: TRBJ2-2
v_call: TRBV11-2
d_call: NA
cdr3_nt: TGTGCCAGCAGCTTGAGGATAACAGTTAACACCGGGGAGCTGTTTTTT
cdr3_aa: CASSLRITVNTGELFF

clone_size: NA
j_call: TRBJ1-1
v_call: TRBV5-1
d_call: NA
cdr3_nt: TGCGCCAGCAGCCCGAGGGGGGAAACTGAAGCTTTCTTT
cdr3_aa: CASSPRGETEAFF

clone_size: NA
j_call: TRBJ2-3
v_call: TRBV11-2
d_call: NA
cdr3_nt: TGTGCCAGCAGCTATGCCCGCGGCCCCACAGATACGCAGTATTTT
cdr3_aa: CASSYARGPTDTQYF